This is a list of T cell receptor beta chains from one sample in a study of T cell responses to AZD1222 COVID-19 vaccine. Measured with immunoSEQ multiplex PCR; TCRdb has only the in-frame clones, and not every one. The data show around 140,000 clones, more than 80% seen once. The material sequenced was peripheral blood, taken on day 0 of AZD1222 vaccination. These receptors were taken from an adult in good health. The CDR3 runs from the conserved cysteine through the conserved F or W. D genes are given only for firm matches. Expanded clones get a size class; other rows say once, few or many, or leave the size out.

V	D	size	J	CDR3	DNA
TRBV30	NA	NA	TRBJ2-7	CAWSRLPGGSSYEQYF	TGTGCCTGGAGTCGGTTACCAGGGGGGAGCTCCTACGAGCAGTACTTC
TRBV6-2/TRBV6-3	NA	once	TRBJ1-1	CASSYSTASGKAFF	TGTGCCAGCAGTTACTCGACGGCGTCGGGGAAAGCTTTCTTT
TRBV9	NA	NA	TRBJ1-2	CASSVADSPNYGYTF	TGTGCCAGCAGCGTAGCGGACAGCCCCAACTATGGCTACACCTTC
TRBV4-1	NA	NA	TRBJ2-1	CASSQIGEGYNEQFF	TGCGCCAGCAGCCAAATTGGTGAGGGGTACAATGAGCAGTTCTTC
TRBV27	NA	NA	TRBJ1-2	CASSLQVGPYGYTF	TGTGCCAGCAGTTTACAGGTCGGGCCCTATGGCTACACCTTC
TRBV19	NA	NA	TRBJ1-1	CASSIAGTANTEAFF	TGTGCCAGTAGTATAGCGGGGACCGCAAACACTGAAGCTTTCTTT
TRBV5-1	NA	NA	TRBJ2-5	CASSLQGWQETQYF	TGCGCCAGCAGCTTACAGGGTTGGCAAGAGACCCAGTACTTC
TRBV4-2	TRBD2	NA	TRBJ2-5	CASSQRLAGQQETQYF	TGTGCCAGCAGCCAGCGACTAGCGGGCCAACAAGAGACCCAGTACTTC
TRBV19	NA	NA	TRBJ1-2	CASSIDMTAYGYTF	TGTGCCAGTAGTATAGATATGACAGCTTATGGCTACACCTTC
TRBV28	TRBD1	NA	TRBJ1-3	CASSETGGGNTIYF	TGTGCCAGCAGCGAAACAGGGGGCGGAAACACCATATATTTT
TRBV3-1/TRBV3-2	NA	NA	TRBJ2-7	CASSLPGPAEEQYF	TGTGCCAGCAGCCTCCCGGGACCCGCTGAAGAGCAGTACTTC